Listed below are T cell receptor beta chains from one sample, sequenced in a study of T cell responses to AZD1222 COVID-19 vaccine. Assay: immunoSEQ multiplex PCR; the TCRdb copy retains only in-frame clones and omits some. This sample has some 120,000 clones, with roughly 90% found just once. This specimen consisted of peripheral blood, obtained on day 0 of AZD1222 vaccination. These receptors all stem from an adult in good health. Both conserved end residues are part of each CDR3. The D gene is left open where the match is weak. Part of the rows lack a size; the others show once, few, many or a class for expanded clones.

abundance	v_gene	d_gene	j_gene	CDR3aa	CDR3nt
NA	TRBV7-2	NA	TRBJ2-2	CASSQRRLGPTGELFF	TGTGCCAGCAGCCAGAGGCGGCTGGGGCCCACCGGGGAGCTGTTTTTT
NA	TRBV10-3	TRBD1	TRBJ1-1	CAISAGGNTEAFF	TGTGCCATCAGTGCAGGGGGGAACACTGAAGCTTTCTTT
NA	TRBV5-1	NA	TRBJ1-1	CASSLLNTEAFF	TGCGCCAGCAGCTTGTTGAACACTGAAGCTTTCTTT
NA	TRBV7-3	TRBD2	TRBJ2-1	CASSASGTYYNEQFF	TGTGCCAGCAGCGCGAGCGGGACTTACTACAATGAGCAGTTCTTC
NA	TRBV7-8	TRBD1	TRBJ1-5	CASSPFFRRQGDIGNQPQHF	TGTGCCAGCAGCCCCTTTTTTAGAAGACAGGGGGACATAGGCAATCAGCCCCAGCATTTT
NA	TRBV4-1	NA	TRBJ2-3	CASSQFKGTDTQYF	TGCGCCAGCAGCCAATTTAAGGGAACAGATACGCAGTATTTT
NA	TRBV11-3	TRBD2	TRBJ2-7	CASSQPGLAYYEQYF	TGTGCCAGCAGCCAACCGGGACTAGCGTACTACGAGCAGTACTTC
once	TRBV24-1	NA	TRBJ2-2	CATSDLEGGELFF	TGTGCCACCAGTGATTTAGAAGGCGGGGAGCTGTTTTTT
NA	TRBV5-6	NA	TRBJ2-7	CASSLRGLYEQYF	TGTGCCAGCAGCTTGCGGGGGCTCTACGAGCAGTACTTC
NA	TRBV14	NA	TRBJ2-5	CASSRATGRRLETQYF	TGTGCCAGCAGCCGGGCCACGGGACGCCGTCTCGAGACCCAGTACTTC
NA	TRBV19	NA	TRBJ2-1	CASRRVGVGTEQFF	TGTGCCAGTAGAAGAGTAGGAGTAGGCACGGAGCAGTTCTTC
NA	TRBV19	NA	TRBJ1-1	CASSRTLGNTEAFF	TGTGCCAGTAGTAGGACCCTGGGGAACACTGAAGCTTTCTTT
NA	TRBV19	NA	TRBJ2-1	CASSIHVNNEQFF	TGTGCCAGTAGTATTCATGTTAACAATGAGCAGTTCTTC
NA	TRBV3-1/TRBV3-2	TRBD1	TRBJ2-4	CASSQTGVKNIQYF	TGTGCCAGCAGCCAAACAGGGGTCAAAAACATTCAGTACTTC
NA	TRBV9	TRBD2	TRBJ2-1	CASSVEGLAGKEQFF	TGTGCCAGCAGCGTAGAGGGATTAGCGGGAAAGGAGCAGTTCTTC
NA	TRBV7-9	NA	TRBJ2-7	CASSSRWDGSYEQYF	TGTGCCAGCAGCTCCCGCTGGGACGGTTCCTACGAGCAGTACTTC
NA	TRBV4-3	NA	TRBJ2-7	CASSQDIGRVYEQYF	TGCGCCAGCAGCCAAGATATAGGCAGGGTCTACGAGCAGTACTTC
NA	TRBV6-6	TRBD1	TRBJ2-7	CASRRDRGSKQYF	TGTGCCAGCCGGCGGGACAGGGGATCGAAGCAGTACTTC
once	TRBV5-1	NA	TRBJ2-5	CASSSQGPSWKTQYF	TGCGCCAGCAGCTCGCAGGGACCCTCGTGGAAGACCCAGTACTTC
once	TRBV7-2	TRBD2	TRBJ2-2	CASSFLAGAGELFF	TGTGCCAGCAGCTTCCTAGCGGGAGCTGGGGAGCTGTTTTTT
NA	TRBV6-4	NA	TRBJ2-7	CASSDEVPYEQYF	TGTGCCAGCAGTGATGAAGTCCCCTACGAGCAGTACTTC
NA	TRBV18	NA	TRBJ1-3	CASSPVTSSGNTIYF	TGTGCCAGCTCACCCGTCACCAGCTCTGGAAACACCATATATTTT
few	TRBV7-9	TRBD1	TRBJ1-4	CASSPGTGSLGVNEKLFF	TGTGCCAGCAGCCCCGGGACAGGGTCCTTGGGAGTTAATGAAAAACTGTTTTTT
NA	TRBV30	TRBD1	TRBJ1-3	CAWSGAGTVSSGNTIYF	TGTGCCTGGAGTGGGGCTGGGACAGTCAGCTCTGGAAACACCATATATTTT
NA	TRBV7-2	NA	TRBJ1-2	CASSGPEGGYTF	TGTGCCAGCAGCGGACCCGAGGGGGGCTACACCTTC
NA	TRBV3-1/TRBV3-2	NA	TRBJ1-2	CASRSTSYYGYTF	TGTGCCAGCAGGAGTACCAGTTACTATGGCTACACCTTC
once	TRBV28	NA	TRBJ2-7	CASSPDEGSSYEQYF	TGTGCCAGCAGCCCCGACGAGGGATCCTCCTACGAGCAGTACTTC
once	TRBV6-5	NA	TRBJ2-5	CASYSQLRETQYF	TGTGCCAGCTATTCCCAGCTCCGGGAGACCCAGTACTTC
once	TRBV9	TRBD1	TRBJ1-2	CASSGTGRRYTF	TGTGCCAGCAGCGGGACAGGGCGCCGCTACACCTTC
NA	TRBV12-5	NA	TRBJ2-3	CASGWAGTDTQYF	TGTGCTAGTGGTTGGGCTGGCACAGATACGCAGTATTTT
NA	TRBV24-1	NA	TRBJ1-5	CATSDGRGSGQPQHF	TGTGCCACCAGTGACGGCCGGGGATCAGGGCAGCCCCAGCATTTT
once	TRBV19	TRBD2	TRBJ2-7	CASSISRSGRAGEQYF	TGTGCCAGTAGTATCTCGAGGAGCGGGAGGGCGGGCGAGCAGTACTTC
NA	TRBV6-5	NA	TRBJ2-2	CASSYTPGGELFF	TGTGCCAGCAGTTACACCCCCGGCGGGGAGCTGTTTTTT
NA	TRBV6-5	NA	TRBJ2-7	CASSYTPYGVAYEQYF	TGTGCCAGCAGTTACACACCATACGGCGTTGCGTACGAGCAGTACTTC
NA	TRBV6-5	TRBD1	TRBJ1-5	CASSTDRGGQPQHF	TGTGCCAGCAGTACCGACAGGGGAGGTCAGCCCCAGCATTTT
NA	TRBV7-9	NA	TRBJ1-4	CASSSYREGNEKLFF	TGTGCCAGCAGCTCTTACAGGGAAGGAAATGAAAAACTGTTTTTT
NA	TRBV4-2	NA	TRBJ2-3	CASSQEKAGTDTQYF	TGTGCCAGCAGCCAAGAAAAGGCAGGAACAGATACGCAGTATTTT
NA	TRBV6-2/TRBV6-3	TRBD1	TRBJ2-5	CASSSGTGKAETQYF	TGTGCCAGCAGCTCCGGGACAGGGAAGGCAGAGACCCAGTACTTC
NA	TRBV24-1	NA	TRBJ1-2	CATSENRFYGYTF	TGTGCCACCAGTGAGAATCGGTTTTATGGCTACACCTTC